These T cell receptor beta chains were read from a single sample in a study of identical twins. TCRdb re-derived calls from the 5' RACE reads in MiXCR, one entry per CDR3 protein. The repertoire holds under 300,000 distinct CDR3 sequences, roughly an eighth seen once, with around 8.9% in the top ten. The sample comprised memory (CD45RO+) T cells sorted from blood. The receptors originated from a woman younger than 30 in good health. Both conserved end residues are part of each CDR3. D genes are given only for firm matches. Not all rows give a size; the values are once, few, many and, for expanded clones, a class.

j_call v_call d_call clone_size cdr3_nt cdr3_aa
TRBJ2-5 TRBV15 NA few TGTGCCACCAGCAGGAGGACAGACCAAGAGACCCAGTACTTC CATSRRTDQETQYF
TRBJ2-1 TRBV7-9 TRBD2 many TGTGCCAGCAGCTTAGCGTTAGCGGGGACCAACAATGAGCAGTTCTTC CASSLALAGTNNEQFF
TRBJ2-2 TRBV12-3/TRBV12-4 NA few TGTGCCAGCAGACCCCTAGCCACCGGGGAGCTGTTTTTT CASRPLATGELFF
TRBJ2-3 TRBV9 NA few TGTGCCAGCAGCGGATCATCCGGCACAGATACGCAGTATTTT CASSGSSGTDTQYF
TRBJ1-2 TRBV20-1 TRBD1 NA TGCAGTGCGGGACAGGGTAACTATGGCTACACCTTC CSAGQGNYGYTF
TRBJ2-1 TRBV12-3/TRBV12-4 TRBD1 many TGTGCCAGCAGTTTAGGACAGGGGCGTCTCAATGAGCAGTTCTTC CASSLGQGRLNEQFF
TRBJ1-2 TRBV5-1 NA few TGCGCCAGCAGCTTTGTTTTTGGACAGACGAAGAACTATGGCTACACCTTC CASSFVFGQTKNYGYTF
TRBJ1-5 TRBV14 TRBD1 many TGTGCCAGCAGCCGGGACAGCCCTAATCAGCCCCAGCATTTT CASSRDSPNQPQHF
TRBJ2-7 TRBV5-5 NA few TGTGCCAGCAGCTTGGATCTGGGACCCTACGAGCAGTACTTC CASSLDLGPYEQYF
TRBJ2-7 TRBV11-3 NA NA TGTGCCAGCAGCTTAGATCCTAGTTTATACGAGCAGTACTTC CASSLDPSLYEQYF
TRBJ1-6 TRBV20-1 NA few TGCAGTGCTAGTTCGAACCACGATAATTCACCCCTCCACTTT CSASSNHDNSPLHF
TRBJ1-6 TRBV20-1 NA few TGCAGTGCTAGAACAGACCGGAATTCACCCCTCCACTTT CSARTDRNSPLHF
TRBJ2-1 TRBV10-3 NA few TGTGCCAACGGCGAGAGCAATGAGCAGTTCTTC CANGESNEQFF
TRBJ2-1 TRBV20-1 TRBD2 few TGCAGTGCTAGACCAGGACTAGCGGTCAATGAGCAGTTCTTC CSARPGLAVNEQFF
TRBJ1-1 TRBV10-3 NA NA TGTGCCATCAGAGGCAAGACGATGAACACTGAAGCTTTCTTT CAIRGKTMNTEAFF
TRBJ2-1 TRBV3-1 TRBD2 many TGTGCCAGCAGCCAGAGGATGCTAGCGGGAGTCATTGAGCAGTTCTTC CASSQRMLAGVIEQFF
TRBJ2-7 TRBV7-8 TRBD2 NA TGTGCCAGCAGCTTAGAAGTCTCGGCTAGCGGGAGGGCCGGGTACGAGCAGTACTTC CASSLEVSASGRAGYEQYF
TRBJ1-1 TRBV5-6 NA NA TGTGCCAGCAGCTTGGCCTGGGCCTTCAGGAACACTGAAGCTTTCTTT CASSLAWAFRNTEAFF
TRBJ2-1 TRBV15 TRBD2 few TGTGCCACCATCAGAGACGTAGCGGGTTACAATGAGCAGTTCTTC CATIRDVAGYNEQFF
TRBJ2-2 TRBV29-1 NA few TGCAGCGTCAAGCGTAGCGGGAACACCGGGGAGCTGTTTTTT CSVKRSGNTGELFF
TRBJ1-4 TRBV12-3/TRBV12-4 TRBD1 NA TGTGCCAGCAGCGAGACAGGGGAAAGTGAAAAACTGTTTTTT CASSETGESEKLFF
TRBJ1-1 TRBV4-3 NA many TGCGCCAGCAGCCAATCGGGGGGCACTGAAGCTTTCTTT CASSQSGGTEAFF
TRBJ2-7 TRBV6-5 NA NA TGTGCCAGCAGTAACATAGGAGGGCAGTACTTC CASSNIGGQYF
TRBJ2-5 TRBV15 TRBD2 NA TGTGCCACCATGCCTAGCGGGGGAGGGGAGACCCAGTACTTC CATMPSGGGETQYF
TRBJ2-1 TRBV3-1 NA many TGTGCCAGCAGCCACCTTGAGGGTGAGCAGTTCTTC CASSHLEGEQFF
TRBJ2-7 TRBV12-3/TRBV12-4 TRBD2 few TGTGCCAGCAGTTTATCGGCTAGCGGGACCTACGAGCAGTACTTC CASSLSASGTYEQYF
TRBJ2-6 TRBV5-1 NA few TGCGCCAGCAGCTTGGAGTTACCGGGGACTGGGGCCAACGTCCTGACTTTC CASSLELPGTGANVLTF
TRBJ2-3 TRBV12-3/TRBV12-4 TRBD1 few TGTGCCAGCAGCCTGGGTGGGGCCGGGACAGCCCTAGCACAGAGCAAGCAGTATTTT CASSLGGAGTALAQSKQYF
TRBJ2-1 TRBV5-1 TRBD2 NA TGCGCCAGCAGCTTGGGTATTAGCGGGTACTACAATGAGCAGTTCTTC CASSLGISGYYNEQFF
TRBJ2-7 TRBV3-1 NA many TGTGCCAGCAGCCAGTACGGCGGGTACGAGCAGTACTTC CASSQYGGYEQYF
TRBJ1-1 TRBV7-2 NA many TGTGCCAGCAGCTTATCCTGGGGTGAAGCTTTCTTT CASSLSWGEAFF
TRBJ1-1 TRBV5-6 NA NA TGTGCCAGCAGCTTCCTCGGATTGGCTTTCTTT CASSFLGLAFF
TRBJ1-1 TRBV20-1 NA NA TGCAGTGCTATAGGTTCCAGGGGCGATACTGAAGCTTTCTTT CSAIGSRGDTEAFF
TRBJ1-6 TRBV11-2 NA few TGTGCCAGCAGCTTATATGGTGCTAGGAGTAATTCACCCCTCCACTTT CASSLYGARSNSPLHF
TRBJ1-5 TRBV2 NA few TGTGCCAGCAGTGAGAGGGGCAATCAGCCCCAGCATTTT CASSERGNQPQHF
TRBJ1-1 TRBV11-2 TRBD1 few TGTGCCAGCAGCCCCAGGACAGGGGCGCCTGAAGCTTTCTTT CASSPRTGAPEAFF
TRBJ2-7 TRBV12-3/TRBV12-4 NA many TGTGCCAGCACCCGACATCCTACCCAGCAGTACTTC CASTRHPTQQYF
TRBJ2-7 TRBV6-1 TRBD2 few TGTGCCAGCAGTGAACTTGGTCCGGGAGGAACCTACGAGCAGTACTTC CASSELGPGGTYEQYF
TRBJ1-2 TRBV7-2 TRBD1 few TGTGCCAGCAGCAGGACCGGGACAGGGGGCGACTATGGCTACACCTTC CASSRTGTGGDYGYTF
TRBJ2-1 TRBV6-5 TRBD2 NA TGTGCCAGCAGTTCAACTAGCGGGCTGTACAATGAGCAGTTCTTC CASSSTSGLYNEQFF
TRBJ2-3 TRBV27 TRBD2 NA TGTGCCAGCAGTTTAAGGGGGACTAGCGGGAGTGGGACGCAGTATTTT CASSLRGTSGSGTQYF
TRBJ2-3 TRBV6-6 NA few TGTGCCAGCAGTACCCGGGATACGCAGTATTTT CASSTRDTQYF
TRBJ2-2 TRBV12-3/TRBV12-4 TRBD2 NA TGTGCCAGCAGACTAGCGGGGGGGATAACCGGGGAGCTGTTTTTT CASRLAGGITGELFF
TRBJ1-2 TRBV6-5 TRBD1 NA TGTTCCAGCAGTTACTCTCCCGTGACAGGGAACTATGGCTACACCTTC CSSSYSPVTGNYGYTF
TRBJ2-6 TRBV12-3/TRBV12-4 NA NA TGTGCCAGCAGTTTTTGGGGCTCTGGGGCCAACGTCCTGACTTTC CASSFWGSGANVLTF
TRBJ2-3 TRBV29-1 TRBD2 NA TGCAGCGTTGTCGGGACTAGCGGGGGGAGCACAGATACGCAGTATTTT CSVVGTSGGSTDTQYF
TRBJ2-7 TRBV20-1 TRBD2 many TGCAGTGCTAGGATGGCGGGGGAGGGTCTGGGCGAGCAGTACTTC CSARMAGEGLGEQYF
TRBJ2-3 TRBV29-1 NA NA TGCAGCGTTGAAGATCCGCACATATCGAGCACAGATACGCAGTATTTT CSVEDPHISSTDTQYF
TRBJ2-3 TRBV7-9 TRBD2 few TGTGCCAGCAGCTTAATGGCGGGAGTGACTGATACGCAGTATTTT CASSLMAGVTDTQYF
TRBJ2-7 TRBV6-2/TRBV6-3 TRBD2 NA TGTGCCAGCAGTTCCCCTCCGGGACTAGCGGGATTCAAGTACTTC CASSSPPGLAGFKYF
TRBJ2-3 TRBV2 NA NA TGTGCCAGCAGTGCCCCAGGGACGGGGTCCACAGATACGCAGTATTTT CASSAPGTGSTDTQYF
TRBJ2-7 TRBV2 TRBD1 few TGTGCCAGCAGGAGACAGGGGACCTCGTACGAGCAGTACTTC CASRRQGTSYEQYF
TRBJ1-2 TRBV14 NA few TGTGCCAGCAGCCAATTTGGCAGGGGAGATGGTGGCTACACCTTC CASSQFGRGDGGYTF